These 6 T cell receptor beta chains share one sample of origin, sequenced in a study of T cell responses to AZD1222 COVID-19 vaccine. Clones were read by immunoSEQ multiplex PCR, and TCRdb kept only the in-frame ones, dropping some. The table shows about 100,000 clones, with about 90% occurring only once. This specimen was peripheral blood, taken 28 days after the second AZD1222 dose. These receptors came from an adult who received the AZD1222 COVID-19 vaccine.

The chain combines TRBV20-1 with TRBJ1-2, with D possibly matching TRBD1 (6 bases). The length of the CDR3 is 12 residues. V was trimmed by 4 bases and J by 4 bases, leaving 10 bases between them. CDR1 and CDR2 (germline): DFQATT, SNEGSKA (reference sequence). In DNA, the CDR3 is TGCAGTGCTACTGACAGGAGCTATGGCTACACCTTC. Translation gives CSATDRSYGYTF.

The chain joins TRBV28 to TRBJ2-5; D gene ambiguous. The V and J ends lost 3 bases and 0 bases respectively, with 5 bases between them. Germline V gives CDR1 MDHEN, CDR2 SYDVKM. This CDR3 is 13 amino acids long. Here the CDR3 reads CASSFGHQETQYF. In DNA, the CDR3 is TGTGCCAGCAGTTTTGGACACCAAGAGACCCAGTACTTC.

This chain links TRBV28 with TRBJ2-7; D might be TRBD1 or TRBD2, each matching 5 bases. The CDR3 is made up of 15 amino acids. The germline V gene encodes CDR1 MDHEN and CDR2 SYDVKM. V was pared by 0 bases and J by 9 bases, with 18 bases between. CDR3 in amino acids: CASSLWGVVEDAQYF. The CDR3 DNA sequence: TGTGCCAGCAGTTTATGGGGGGTGGTGGAAGATGCGCAGTACTTC. The complete variable domain, with remaining parts taken from reference TRBV28 and TRBJ2-7, reads DVKVTQSSRYLVKRTGEKVFLECVQDMDHENMFWYRQDPGLGLRLIYFSYDVKMKEKGDIPEGYSVSREKKERFSLILESASTNQTSMYLCASSLWGVVEDAQYFGPGTRLTVT.

The V and J genes are TRBV28 and TRBJ1-5; 9 bases match TRBD1. Germline lookup yields CDR1 MDHEN and CDR2 SYDVKM. Unmatched junction bases numbered 4, after V lost 2 bases and J lost 2 bases. The CDR3 has 16 residues. In nucleotides, the CDR3 is TGTGCCAGCAGTTTAATTACAGGGGGCCGCAATCAGCCCCAGCATTTT. As protein: CASSLITGGRNQPQHF.

The chain uses TRBV28 and TRBJ1-6; D unclear. Trimming took 3 bases from V and 7 from J, leaving 16 bases between them. Germline CDR1 MDHEN, CDR2 SYDVKM. The CDR3 spans 16 residues. The CDR3 DNA is TGTGCCAGCAGTTTCCGAGGTCACTACGGGAATTCACCCCTCCACTTT. Translated: CASSFRGHYGNSPLHF.

The rearrangement links TRBV11-2 to TRBJ2-3; TRBD1 or TRBD2 may be the D gene (6 bases each). V lost 3 bases and J 4 bases, leaving 8 bases between the germline ends. The CDR3 is 13 residues long. The germline gives CDR1 SGHAT, CDR2 FQNNGV. The CDR3 sequence: CASSFGGPDTQYF. The CDR3 DNA reads TGTGCCAGCAGCTTTGGGGGGCCAGATACGCAGTATTTT.